The clone carrying this TCR beta chain has at least ten counts. What it binds is unknown. This sample was included in a study of T cell repertoires in cytomegalovirus infection. TCRdb passed the reads through MiXCR, listing each CDR3 protein once. The sample shows around 280,000 distinct CDR3 sequences, around 15% of them seen only once. Whole-study findings and limits: Identification of carriers of CMV plus the relevant HLA was performed using cumulative public TCR beta family frequency.

Trimming took 0 bases from V and 6 from J, leaving 11 bases between them. The CDR3 length is 14 residues. The germline gives CDR1 LNHNV, CDR2 YYDKDF (reference sequence). The source of this sequence is a human donor in good health (CMV status not recorded). Some clones in this sample may be carry-over from other donors' samples. The sample taken for sequencing was PBMCs. The chain recombines TRBV15 with TRBJ1-2; a possible D gene is TRBD1 (6 bases). In nucleotides, the CDR3 is TGTGCCACCAGCAGAGACAGGGGAGTGGATGGCTACACCTTC. It codes for CATSRDRGVDGYTF.